This is a list of T cell receptor beta chains from one sample in a study of T cell changes during pregnancy in multiple sclerosis. This table comes from immunoSEQ multiplex PCR, and its TCRdb copy is limited to in-frame clones, with some not included. The sample carries about 72,000 clones, more than 80% recorded once. The specimen comprised peripheral blood, sampled in the second trimester of pregnancy. These receptors originate from a female donor with multiple sclerosis, enrolled in a pregnancy study. The CDR3 runs from the conserved cysteine through the conserved F or W. A D gene is named only where the DNA matches it firmly. Clone sizes are given selectively: once, few, many, or a class where the clone is expanded.

size: NA; D: TRBD1; J: TRBJ2-2; V: TRBV5-1; DNA: TGCGCCAGCAGCTTGGGACAGGGGGATCCGAACACCGGGGAGCTGTTTTTT; CDR3: CASSLGQGDPNTGELFF
size: NA; D: NA; J: TRBJ1-5; V: TRBV19; DNA: TGTGCCACCCAGGGCTGGGAAGAGCAGCCCCAGCATTTT; CDR3: CATQGWEEQPQHF
size: NA; D: TRBD1; J: TRBJ1-2; V: TRBV6-6; DNA: TGTGCCAGCAGTTTTTACGATATACGGGACAGGAGTTACTACACCTTC; CDR3: CASSFYDIRDRSYYTF
size: NA; D: TRBD1; J: TRBJ2-1; V: TRBV5-1; DNA: TGCGCCAGCAGCTCCTCGACAGGGGTTGAGCAGTTCTTC; CDR3: CASSSSTGVEQFF
size: NA; D: NA; J: TRBJ2-3; V: TRBV7-3; DNA: TGTGCCAGCAGCTTCGGACTTCCAACAGATACGCAGTATTTT; CDR3: CASSFGLPTDTQYF
size: NA; D: NA; J: TRBJ1-1; V: TRBV19; DNA: TGTGCCAGTAGCCGACTCGACAGGATTTTAACTGAAGCTTTCTTT; CDR3: CASSRLDRILTEAFF
size: NA; D: NA; J: TRBJ1-1; V: TRBV11-3; DNA: TGTGCCAGCAGCCGCACGGGGGGTGAGGGTGTGACTTTCTTT; CDR3: CASSRTGGEGVTFF
size: NA; D: NA; J: TRBJ2-1; V: TRBV2; DNA: TGTGCCAGGGGAGTACCGGGCGAGCAGTTCTTC; CDR3: CARGVPGEQFF
size: NA; D: TRBD2; J: TRBJ2-2; V: TRBV4-3; DNA: TGCGCCAGCAGCCAAGAGGTTTGGACTAGCGGGGCCTCCGGGGCCGGGGAGCTGTTTTTT; CDR3: CASSQEVWTSGASGAGELFF
size: NA; D: NA; J: TRBJ2-5; V: TRBV18; DNA: TGTGCCAGCTCACCACTCGAGGGTGAGACCCAGTACTTC; CDR3: CASSPLEGETQYF
size: NA; D: NA; J: TRBJ2-1; V: TRBV7-3; DNA: TGTGCCAGCAGCCCAGGGGTCGGACTAGGATGGAATGAGCAGTTCTTC; CDR3: CASSPGVGLGWNEQFF
size: NA; D: TRBD2; J: TRBJ2-7; V: TRBV4-2; DNA: TGTGCCAGCAGCCAGGGCGGGGGACCCGGCCACGAGCAGTACTTC; CDR3: CASSQGGGPGHEQYF
size: NA; D: NA; J: TRBJ1-4; V: TRBV6-5; DNA: TGTGCCAGCAGTCGGGATGCAACTAATGAAAAACTGTTTTTT; CDR3: CASSRDATNEKLFF
size: NA; D: TRBD2; J: TRBJ2-3; V: TRBV18; DNA: TGTGCCAGCTCACCCCCGACTAGCGGGGGGGCAGATACGCAGTATTTT; CDR3: CASSPPTSGGADTQYF
size: NA; D: NA; J: TRBJ1-2; V: TRBV6-5; DNA: TGTGCCAGCAGTTTAAGCGGGGGGTGGAACTATGGCTACACCTTC; CDR3: CASSLSGGWNYGYTF
size: NA; D: TRBD1; J: TRBJ2-1; V: TRBV9; DNA: TGTGCCAGCAGCTCCAGGGGGCGGCGGAATGAGCAGTTCTTC; CDR3: CASSSRGRRNEQFF
size: NA; D: NA; J: TRBJ2-5; V: TRBV7-2; DNA: TGTGCCAGCAGCGCTCGGACACTGGAGACCCAGTACTTC; CDR3: CASSARTLETQYF
size: NA; D: TRBD1; J: TRBJ1-1; V: TRBV7-8; DNA: TGTGCCAGCAGCCCTAACCCCGGACAGGCCTCGGGAACTGAAGCTTTCTTT; CDR3: CASSPNPGQASGTEAFF
size: NA; D: NA; J: TRBJ2-7; V: TRBV7-8; DNA: TGTGCCAGCAGCTCAGGGCCGGAGCAGTACTTC; CDR3: CASSSGPEQYF
size: NA; D: NA; J: TRBJ2-1; V: TRBV4-3; DNA: TGCGCCAGCAGCCCCCGACTCGGGGGTGCCTACAATGAGCAGTTCTTC; CDR3: CASSPRLGGAYNEQFF
size: NA; D: TRBD1; J: TRBJ2-7; V: TRBV7-2; DNA: TGTGCCAGCAGCCCGAGGGGGCAGGGGAATTCCTACGAGCAGTACTTC; CDR3: CASSPRGQGNSYEQYF
size: NA; D: TRBD1; J: TRBJ2-6; V: TRBV4-3; DNA: TGCGCCAGCAGCCAAGACACAGGGGGTGGGGCCAACGTCCTGACTTTC; CDR3: CASSQDTGGGANVLTF
size: NA; D: TRBD2; J: TRBJ2-5; V: TRBV10-3; DNA: TGTGCCATTGCTAGCGGGGGCAGAGGAGAGACCCAGTACTTC; CDR3: CAIASGGRGETQYF
size: NA; D: TRBD2; J: TRBJ2-7; V: TRBV5-4; DNA: TGTGCCAGCAGCTCGGTGCGGGGGGGCCGGTACGAGCAGTACTTC; CDR3: CASSSVRGGRYEQYF
size: NA; D: TRBD1; J: TRBJ2-7; V: TRBV4-1; DNA: TGCGCCAGCAGCCGACAGGGGTACTACGAGCAGTACTTC; CDR3: CASSRQGYYEQYF
size: once; D: NA; J: TRBJ1-5; V: TRBV4-3; DNA: TGCGCCAGCAGCCAAATCCGTAACAATCAGCCCCAGCATTTT; CDR3: CASSQIRNNQPQHF
size: NA; D: NA; J: TRBJ1-5; V: TRBV6-1; DNA: TGTTCCTCCCACTTCCGGGATCCCAATCAGCCCCAGCATTTT; CDR3: CSSHFRDPNQPQHF
size: NA; D: NA; J: TRBJ1-3; V: TRBV4-2; DNA: TGTGCCAGCAGCCAAGATCCGAGTGCTGGAAACACCATATATTTT; CDR3: CASSQDPSAGNTIYF
size: many; D: TRBD2; J: TRBJ2-3; V: TRBV7-9; DNA: TGTGCCAGCAGCTTAGTGGGGAGGGGATCTAGCACAGATACGCAGTATTTT; CDR3: CASSLVGRGSSTDTQYF
size: NA; D: NA; J: TRBJ2-1; V: TRBV6-1; DNA: TGTGCCAGCAGGGCCGTCTTAGCTTCCTACAATGAGCAGTTCTTC; CDR3: CASRAVLASYNEQFF
size: NA; D: NA; J: TRBJ2-2; V: TRBV10-3; DNA: TGTGCCATCAGCTCTACTAGCCCCGGGGAGCTGTTTTTT; CDR3: CAISSTSPGELFF
size: once; D: NA; J: TRBJ2-7; V: TRBV5-5; DNA: TGTGCCAGCAGAAGACAGATCACAAGCTCCTACGAGCAGTACTTC; CDR3: CASRRQITSSYEQYF
size: NA; D: NA; J: TRBJ1-1; V: TRBV5-6; DNA: TGTGCCAGCAGCTTGCAGGGCCATAGTAAAGCTTTCTTT; CDR3: CASSLQGHSKAFF
size: NA; D: TRBD1; J: TRBJ2-5; V: TRBV11-3; DNA: TGTGCCAGCAGCCACAGGGGCCAAGAGACCCAGTACTTC; CDR3: CASSHRGQETQYF
size: NA; D: TRBD1; J: TRBJ1-5; V: TRBV19; DNA: TGTGCCAGTACCACAGGGGGACGGGGCAATCAGCCCCAGCATTTT; CDR3: CASTTGGRGNQPQHF
size: NA; D: TRBD1; J: TRBJ1-2; V: TRBV6-6; DNA: TGTGCCAGCAGTCCGGGACAGGGGGCGACGAACTATGGCTACACCTTC; CDR3: CASSPGQGATNYGYTF
size: NA; D: NA; J: TRBJ1-6; V: TRBV9; DNA: TGTGCCAGCAGCGTAGCGGGGTATAATTCACCCCTCCACTTT; CDR3: CASSVAGYNSPLHF
size: NA; D: TRBD1; J: TRBJ1-5; V: TRBV29-1; DNA: TGCAGCGTCCCACAGGACCGGGACAGGGGAGTGCAGCCCCAGCATTTT; CDR3: CSVPQDRDRGVQPQHF
size: NA; D: NA; J: TRBJ1-1; V: TRBV9; DNA: TGTGCCAGCAGTTCAGCAGGGGCCACTGAAGCTTTCTTT; CDR3: CASSSAGATEAFF
size: NA; D: NA; J: TRBJ2-1; V: TRBV19; DNA: TGTGCCAGTACCGAAGCGGCGCTCAATGAGCAGTTCTTC; CDR3: CASTEAALNEQFF
size: NA; D: NA; J: TRBJ1-1; V: TRBV7-3; DNA: TGTGCCAGCAGCACAAACGCCAAAACTGAAGCTTTCTTT; CDR3: CASSTNAKTEAFF
size: NA; D: NA; J: TRBJ2-1; V: TRBV11-3; DNA: TGTGCCAGCAGCTTGTCAATGGGCCTCGGTGAGTTCTTC; CDR3: CASSLSMGLGEFF
size: NA; D: NA; J: TRBJ2-3; V: TRBV4-3; DNA: TGCGCCAGCAGCCATTCCGTCCCCTCCTCTGATACGCAGTATTTT; CDR3: CASSHSVPSSDTQYF
size: NA; D: TRBD2; J: TRBJ2-1; V: TRBV11-3; DNA: TGTGCCAGCAGCATCGGCCTAGCGGGGGCCTACAATGAGCAGTTCTTC; CDR3: CASSIGLAGAYNEQFF
size: NA; D: NA; J: TRBJ1-5; V: TRBV2; DNA: TGTGCCAGCAGTTATACAGACGGTCGTAGCAATCAGCCCCAGCATTTT; CDR3: CASSYTDGRSNQPQHF
size: NA; D: NA; J: TRBJ1-1; V: TRBV18; DNA: TGTGCCAGCTCACTAACGGGGAACACTGAAGCTTTCTTT; CDR3: CASSLTGNTEAFF
size: NA; D: NA; J: TRBJ1-5; V: TRBV4-3; DNA: TGCGCCAGCAGCCAAGATTGGTCATCAGGGAATCAGCCCCAGCATTTT; CDR3: CASSQDWSSGNQPQHF
size: NA; D: NA; J: TRBJ1-5; V: TRBV4-2; DNA: TGTGCCAGCAGCCAAGGACAGGAGAATCAGCCCCAGCATTTT; CDR3: CASSQGQENQPQHF
size: NA; D: NA; J: TRBJ1-3; V: TRBV7-2; DNA: TGTGCCAGCAGCTCCAGTTGGGGGCCCGACTCTGGAAACACCATATATTTT; CDR3: CASSSSWGPDSGNTIYF
size: NA; D: NA; J: TRBJ1-2; V: TRBV30; DNA: TGTGCCCTTGGACATGGCTATGGCTACACCTTC; CDR3: CALGHGYGYTF
size: NA; D: TRBD2; J: TRBJ2-4; V: TRBV4-1; DNA: TGCGCCAGCAGCCAAGACAGGGGTAGCGGGGTAACCAAAAACATTCAGTACTTC; CDR3: CASSQDRGSGVTKNIQYF
size: NA; D: TRBD2; J: TRBJ2-3; V: TRBV5-1; DNA: TGCGCCAGCAGCTTGGATCTAGCGGGGGCTAGAGATACGCAGTATTTT; CDR3: CASSLDLAGARDTQYF
size: NA; D: TRBD1; J: TRBJ2-7; V: TRBV19; DNA: TGTGCCAGTAGTAATCTCAGGGGGCCCTACGAGCAGTACTTC; CDR3: CASSNLRGPYEQYF
size: NA; D: NA; J: TRBJ2-2; V: TRBV4-2; DNA: TGTGCCAGCAGCCAGAGGAACACCGGGGAGCTGTTTTTT; CDR3: CASSQRNTGELFF
size: NA; D: NA; J: TRBJ2-3; V: TRBV29-1; DNA: TGCAGCTCCGGGGGTCAGCTTCACACAGATACGCAGTATTTT; CDR3: CSSGGQLHTDTQYF
size: NA; D: NA; J: TRBJ2-6; V: TRBV7-6; DNA: TGTGCCAGCAGCTTACCACTACCTGGGGCCAACGTCCTGACTTTC; CDR3: CASSLPLPGANVLTF